Listed here are 14 T cell receptor beta chains from one sample, sequenced in a study of cytomegalovirus exposure and HLA in healthy donors. Vbeta (60) and Jbeta (13) primers were used in the PCR. Using immunoSEQ multiplex PCR, the repertoire was profiled, and TCRdb retains in-frame clones only, with some absent. Of just over 150,000 clones listed, 82% are singletons. Sample: PBMCs. These receptors all stem from a woman between 45 and 65 years old in good health and CMV-seropositive.

The chain couples TRBV10-2 to TRBJ2-7, with TRBD1 matching over 9 bases. V shed 10 bases, J shed 2 bases, and the junction held 9 bases outside the gene matches. Germline CDR1 is WSHSY and CDR2 is SAAADI. CDR3 length: 14 residues. The DNA for the CDR3 is TGCGCCACACTATCAGGGACAGGGACCTACGAGCAGTACTTC. Its translation is CATLSGTGTYEQYF.

This rearrangement joins TRBV9 to TRBJ2-3; 8 nucleotides line up with TRBD2. This CDR3 comprises 14 residues. The germline gives CDR1 SGDLS, CDR2 YYNGEE. V lost 0 bases to trimming and J lost 6 bases; unmatched junction nucleotides: 3. As DNA, the CDR3 is TGTGCCAGCAGCGTAGTGTCGGGGGGGGATACGCAGTATTTT. Amino acid sequence: CASSVVSGGDTQYF. Filled out from reference TRBV9 and TRBJ2-3, the complete variable domain reads DSGVTQTPKHLITATGQRVTLRCSPRSGDLSVYWYQQSLDQGLQFLIQYYNGEERAKGNILERFSAQQFPDLHSELNLSSLELGDSALYFCASSVVSGGDTQYFGPGTRLTVL.

The V and J genes are TRBV6-1 and TRBJ1-2; D not certain. From germline, CDR1 is MNHNS and CDR2 SASEGT. V was shortened by 3 bases and J by 2 bases, with 7 bases between the two germline ends. The length of the CDR3 is 13 residues. Here the CDR3 reads CASSESQNYGYTF. In DNA form, the CDR3 reads TGTGCCAGCAGTGAGTCACAAAACTATGGCTACACCTTC.

The genes are TRBV5-6 and TRBJ2-7; 9 nucleotides line up with TRBD1. Germline values: CDR1 SGHDT, CDR2 YYEEEE. The length of the CDR3 is 16 residues. V was pared by 5 bases and J by 3 bases, with 12 bases of the junction left unmatched. Here the CDR3 DNA reads TGTGCCAGCAGGAAGACTGGGGGGACAGGGCTCTACGAGCAGTACTTC. It yields the protein CASRKTGGTGLYEQYF.

The chain joins TRBV27 to TRBJ2-1, with TRBD1 matching 7 bases. The V gene end was trimmed by 3 bases and the J gene end by 0 bases; junction bases not matched to a gene: 20. Germline CDR1 MNHEY, CDR2 SMNVEV (reference sequence). The CDR3 spans 21 residues. The CDR3 region is CASSFLTTRGQAFSSYNEQFF. CDR3 in DNA: TGTGCCAGCAGTTTCCTTACCACAAGAGGACAGGCATTTAGCTCCTACAATGAGCAGTTCTTC.

The rearrangement links TRBV10-3 to TRBJ2-1; D is perhaps TRBD2 (6 bases). Germline assignment: CDR1 ENHRY and CDR2 SYGVKD. The CDR3 has 11 amino acids. With 7 bases removed from V and 7 bases from J, the gap between germline ends came to 8 bases. The CDR3 spells CAIMGGNEQFF. For the CDR3, the DNA is TGTGCCATCATGGGGGGTAATGAGCAGTTCTTC.

The chain couples TRBV7-6 to TRBJ2-4; TRBD1 is a possible D gene (5 bases). This CDR3 is 13 amino acids long. The germline gives CDR1 SGHVS, CDR2 FNYEAQ. Trimming took off 1 base at V and 6 bases at J, with 7 bases between the two ends. The CDR3 loop is CASSLDQGNIQYF. As DNA, the CDR3 is TGTGCCAGCAGCTTAGATCAGGGAAACATTCAGTACTTC. Combining the CDR3 with reference TRBV7-6 and TRBJ2-4 gives the whole variable domain GAGVSQSPRYKVTKRGQDVALRCDPISGHVSLYWYRQALGQGPEFLTYFNYEAQQDKSGLPNDRFSAERPEGSISTLTIQRTEQRDSAMYRCASSLDQGNIQYFGAGTRLSVL.

This chain uses TRBV4-3 with TRBJ2-1, with D possibly TRBD1 on 5 matching bases. Germline V gene data show CDR1 as LGHNA and CDR2 as YSLEER. Trimming stripped 1 base from V and 7 bases from J, with 14 bases between. The CDR3 runs to 15 residues. CDR3 DNA: TGCGCCAGCAGCCAAGCAGGGTACCCTTCGAATGAGCAGTTCTTC. Residues: CASSQAGYPSNEQFF.

The rearrangement links TRBV7-2 to TRBJ2-5, with D maybe TRBD1 (5 bases). CDR3 length: 15 residues. The germline V and J ends were trimmed by 3 bases and 5 bases, with 16 bases remaining between them. Germline CDR1 SGHTA, CDR2 FQGNSA. The chain's CDR3 is CASSLSQGYVETQYF. The CDR3 DNA reads TGTGCCAGCAGCTTGTCTCAGGGTTATGTGGAGACCCAGTACTTC. The whole variable domain, filled in from reference TRBV7-2 and TRBJ2-5, reads GAGVSQSPSNKVTEKGKDVELRCDPISGHTALYWYRQSLGQGLEFLIYFQGNSAPDKSGLPSDRFSAERTGGSVSTLTIQRTQQEDSAVYLCASSLSQGYVETQYFGPGTRLLVL.

The chain recombines TRBV9 with TRBJ2-7; TRBD1 agrees at 7 bases. Germline V gene sequence: CDR1 SGDLS, CDR2 YYNGEE. The CDR3 runs 16 residues. Unmatched junction bases numbered 11, after V lost 4 bases and J lost 1 base. The CDR3 is CASSPQTGIPSYEQYF. The CDR3 region has the DNA TGTGCCAGCAGCCCTCAGACAGGGATCCCTTCCTACGAGCAGTACTTC.

V usage is TRBV9 and J usage is TRBJ2-2; D remains ambiguous. The CDR3 length is 14 residues. The V gene lost 0 bases and the J gene lost 6 bases, with 9 bases spanning the gap. Germline assignment: CDR1 SGDLS and CDR2 YYNGEE. The CDR3 DNA sequence: TGTGCCAGCAGCGTAGGGGCCATCTCCGGGGAGCTGTTTTTT. Amino acid sequence: CASSVGAISGELFF.

The chain employs TRBV4-3 and TRBJ2-1, with 10 bases that match TRBD2. The CDR3 has 15 residues. Germline V lookup: CDR1 LGHNA, CDR2 YSLEER. Trimming at V came to 0 bases and at J to 6 bases, leaving 2 bases not matched to a gene. In nucleotides, the CDR3 is TGCGCCAGCAGCCAAGAAGAGCGGGGGGGCAATGAGCAGTTCTTC. Protein product: CASSQEERGGNEQFF.

The chain couples TRBV27 to TRBJ1-1; tentatively, D is TRBD1 (5 bases). V shed 3 bases and J shed 0 bases, with 8 bases lying between them. Looked up from germline, CDR1 is MNHEY and CDR2 is SMNVEV (reference sequence). The CDR3 runs 14 residues. The CDR3 DNA reads as TGTGCCAGCAGTTTTACAGGCATGAACACTGAAGCTTTCTTT. Translation: CASSFTGMNTEAFF.

The genes are TRBV28 and TRBJ2-7; D uncertain. This CDR3 has 11 amino acids. The germline CDR1 and CDR2 sequences are MDHEN and SYDVKM. Between the trimmed V and J ends, which lost 5 bases and 3 bases, there was a span of 5 bases. The CDR3 bases are TGTGCCAGCAGTCAGGACTACGAGCAGTACTTC. It codes for CASSQDYEQYF.